The rows below give T cell receptor beta chains drawn from one sample of a study of shared clonotypes between healthy human individuals. Sequenced by immunoSEQ multiplex PCR; TCRdb stores in-frame clones only, minus some. The repertoire holds about 320,000 clones, with 80% to 90% as singletons. The sample comprised memory CD8+ T cells sorted from blood. These receptors came from a man aged 18-30 years in good health. The CDR3 runs from the conserved cysteine through the conserved F or W. D genes are given only for firm matches. Not every row has a clone size; where given, it reads once, few, many or a size class.

cdr3_nt	cdr3_aa	clone_size	d_call	v_call	j_call
TGCGCCAGCGGCCGGGGACCTTCACCCCTCCACTTT	CASGRGPSPLHF	.	.	TRBV5-1	TRBJ1-6
TGTGCCACCGGGACAGGGGGCAACGAGCAGTACTTC	CATGTGGNEQYF	.	TRBD1	TRBV10-3	TRBJ2-7
TGTGCCAGCAGAAGGACAGGGGATGGAGGCTACACCTTC	CASRRTGDGGYTF	.	TRBD1	TRBV5-6	TRBJ1-2
TGTGCCAGCAGCCTGGGGGAGACCCAGTACTTC	CASSLGETQYF	.	.	TRBV6-5	TRBJ2-5
TGTGCCAGCAGCCCCACCCGGGACAGGGAAGAACAAGATACGCAGTATTTT	CASSPTRDREEQDTQYF	.	TRBD1	TRBV7-9	TRBJ2-3
TGTGCCAGCAGCTTCCGAGGGGCTAGCACAGATACGCAGTATTTT	CASSFRGASTDTQYF	.	.	TRBV7-9	TRBJ2-3
TGTGCCAGCAGCTCGGGACTCCAAGAGAGCCCCTACGAGCAGTACTTC	CASSSGLQESPYEQYF	.	.	TRBV5-6	TRBJ2-7
TGTGCCAGCAGTGAAAGCCTCACAGATACGCAGTATTTT	CASSESLTDTQYF	.	.	TRBV2	TRBJ2-3
TGTGCCACCAAAACAGGGGGCAGCACTGAAGCTTTCTTT	CATKTGGSTEAFF	.	TRBD1	TRBV27	TRBJ1-1
TGTGCCAGCAGTTTCAGGGGGCTGGGAAATGAGCAGTTCTTC	CASSFRGLGNEQFF	.	TRBD1	TRBV28	TRBJ2-1
TGTGCCAGCAGCTTAGAGTGGGGGCTGGGCGAAAAACTGTTTTTT	CASSLEWGLGEKLFF	.	.	TRBV11-2	TRBJ1-4
TGCGCCAGCAGCCAAACCGTGAGTAGACAGGGCTCCGGAAACACCATATATTTT	CASSQTVSRQGSGNTIYF	.	TRBD1	TRBV4-1	TRBJ1-3
TGTGCCAGCAGCTCCCCATGGCCGACTAGCGGGGGCCTATACGAGCAGTACTTC	CASSSPWPTSGGLYEQYF	.	TRBD2	TRBV7-9	TRBJ2-7
TGTGCCAGCAGTTTTTCCGGGACTAGGGGCGAGCAGTACTTC	CASSFSGTRGEQYF	.	TRBD2	TRBV28	TRBJ2-7
TGCGCCAGCTACGACACTTATCGGGGGGAGCAGTACTTC	CASYDTYRGEQYF	once	.	TRBV5-1	TRBJ2-7
TGTGCCAGCAGCATCCGGGACAGGGGATCCTACGAGCAGTACTTC	CASSIRDRGSYEQYF	.	TRBD1	TRBV14	TRBJ2-7
TGTGCCAGCAGTGACGTCGGGGTCTACTACGAGCAGTACTTC	CASSDVGVYYEQYF	.	.	TRBV6-1	TRBJ2-7
TGTGCCAGCAGCTTAGTGTGGTCCCCGGGGGATGGCTACACCTTC	CASSLVWSPGDGYTF	.	.	TRBV7-2	TRBJ1-2
TGCGCCAGCAGCGGCGGACAGGACTACGAGCAGTACTTC	CASSGGQDYEQYF	.	TRBD1	TRBV5-1	TRBJ2-7
TGCGCCAGCAGCTTGGCCGGGGGTTCGGCATCTGAAGCTTTCTTT	CASSLAGGSASEAFF	.	.	TRBV5-1	TRBJ1-1
TGTGCCAGCAGTCCGAAGACAGCTTTCTATGGCTACACCTTC	CASSPKTAFYGYTF	.	.	TRBV28	TRBJ1-2
TGTGCCAGCAGCTTAGGAGCTAGGGCCAGCACAGATACGCAGTATTTT	CASSLGARASTDTQYF	once	.	TRBV7-2	TRBJ2-3